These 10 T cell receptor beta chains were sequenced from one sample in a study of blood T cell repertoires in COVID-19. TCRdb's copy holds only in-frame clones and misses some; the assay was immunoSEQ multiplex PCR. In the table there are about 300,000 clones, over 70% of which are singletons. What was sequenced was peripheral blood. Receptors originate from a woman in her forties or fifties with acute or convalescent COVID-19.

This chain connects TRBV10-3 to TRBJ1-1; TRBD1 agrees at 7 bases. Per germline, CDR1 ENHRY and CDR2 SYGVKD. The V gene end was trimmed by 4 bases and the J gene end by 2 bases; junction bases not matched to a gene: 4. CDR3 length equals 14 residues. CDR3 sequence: CAISAWDRNTEAFF. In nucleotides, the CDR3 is TGTGCCATCAGTGCTTGGGACAGAAACACTGAAGCTTTCTTT.

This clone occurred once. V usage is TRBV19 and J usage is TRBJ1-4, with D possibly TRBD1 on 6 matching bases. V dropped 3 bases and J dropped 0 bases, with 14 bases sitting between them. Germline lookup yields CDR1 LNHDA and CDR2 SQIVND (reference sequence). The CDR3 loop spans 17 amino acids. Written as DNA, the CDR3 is TGTGCCAGTAGTATGCCCGGGACATACGCAACTAATGAAAAACTGTTTTTT. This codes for CASSMPGTYATNEKLFF. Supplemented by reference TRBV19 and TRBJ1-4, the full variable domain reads DGGITQSPKYLFRKEGQNVTLSCEQNLNHDAMYWYRQDPGQGLRLIYYSQIVNDFQKGDIAEGYSVSREKKESFPLTVTSAQKNPTAFYLCASSMPGTYATNEKLFFGSGTQLSVL.

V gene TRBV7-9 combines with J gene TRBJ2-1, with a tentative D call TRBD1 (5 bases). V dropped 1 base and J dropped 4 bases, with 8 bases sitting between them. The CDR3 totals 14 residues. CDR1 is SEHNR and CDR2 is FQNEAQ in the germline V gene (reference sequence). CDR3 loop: CASSLEQEYNEQFF. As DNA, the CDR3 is TGTGCCAGCAGCTTAGAACAGGAATACAATGAGCAGTTCTTC.

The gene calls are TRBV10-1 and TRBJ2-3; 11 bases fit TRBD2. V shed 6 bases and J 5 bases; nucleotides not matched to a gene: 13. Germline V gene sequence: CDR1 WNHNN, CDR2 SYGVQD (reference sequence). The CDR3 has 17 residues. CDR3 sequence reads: CASRRSRLAGTVDTQYF. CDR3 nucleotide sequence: TGCGCCAGCAGACGGTCTAGACTAGCGGGGACCGTAGATACGCAGTATTTT.

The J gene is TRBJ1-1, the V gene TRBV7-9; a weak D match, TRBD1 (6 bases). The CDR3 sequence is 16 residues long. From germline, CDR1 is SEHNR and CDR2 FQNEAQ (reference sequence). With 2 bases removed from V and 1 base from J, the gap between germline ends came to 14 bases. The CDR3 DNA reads TGTGCCAGCAGCTTATGGTCCGGGGGGCCGAACACTGAAGCTTTCTTT. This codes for CASSLWSGGPNTEAFF.

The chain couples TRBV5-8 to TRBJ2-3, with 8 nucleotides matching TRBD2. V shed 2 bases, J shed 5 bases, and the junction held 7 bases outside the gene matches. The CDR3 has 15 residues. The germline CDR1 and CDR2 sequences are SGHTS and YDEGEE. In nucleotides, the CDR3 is TGTGCCAGCAGCTTATTAGCGGGGAAGGGAGATACGCAGTATTTT. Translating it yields CASSLLAGKGDTQYF.

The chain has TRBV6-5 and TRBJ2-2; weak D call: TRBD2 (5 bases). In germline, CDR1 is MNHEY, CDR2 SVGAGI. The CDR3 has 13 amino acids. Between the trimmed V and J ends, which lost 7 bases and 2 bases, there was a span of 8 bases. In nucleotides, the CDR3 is TGTGCCAGCATGTGGACTAACACCGGGGAGCTGTTTTTT. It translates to CASMWTNTGELFF.

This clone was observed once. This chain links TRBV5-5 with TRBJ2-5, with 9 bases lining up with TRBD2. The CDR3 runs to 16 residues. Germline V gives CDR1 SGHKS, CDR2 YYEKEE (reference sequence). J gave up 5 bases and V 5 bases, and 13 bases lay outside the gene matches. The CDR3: CASRAGQRGAWETQYF. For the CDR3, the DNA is TGTGCCAGCAGAGCTGGACAGCGGGGGGCCTGGGAGACCCAGTACTTC.

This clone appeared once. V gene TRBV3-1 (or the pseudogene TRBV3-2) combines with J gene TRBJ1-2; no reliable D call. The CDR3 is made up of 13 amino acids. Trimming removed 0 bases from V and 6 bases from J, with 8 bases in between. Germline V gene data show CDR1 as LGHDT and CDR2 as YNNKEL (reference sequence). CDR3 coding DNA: TGTGCCAGCAGCCAAGACGGAACTAATGGCTACACCTTC. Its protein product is CASSQDGTNGYTF.

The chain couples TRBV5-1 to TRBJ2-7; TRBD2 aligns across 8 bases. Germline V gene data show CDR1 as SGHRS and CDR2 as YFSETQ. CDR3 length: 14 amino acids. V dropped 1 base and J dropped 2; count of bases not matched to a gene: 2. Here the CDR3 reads CASSLREGTYEQYF. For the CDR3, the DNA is TGCGCCAGCAGCTTGCGGGAGGGGACCTACGAGCAGTACTTC.